Sequencing of this TCR beta chain was carried out in a study of shared clonotypes between healthy human individuals. Free of recent acute infections or vaccinations, the donors were healthy HIV-negative adults. A CD45RA-negative memory subset and a CD45RA+ naive subset were separated from the CD4+ cells. Study conclusions and caveats: Among donors, the sharing of clonotypes was expected to be influenced by sequencing depth.

Generated by immunoSEQ multiplex PCR, the TCRdb table keeps only in-frame clones and is missing some. Of roughly 2 million clones in the sample, roughly 94% were seen once. The CDR3 contains 16 residues. The V gene's germline CDR1 is SGHNT and CDR2 YYREEE (reference sequence). Losses at the gene ends were 9 bases for V and 5 bases for J; bases not matched to a gene: 11. Points on this clone: Its antigen is unidentified.

The J gene is TRBJ2-6, the V gene TRBV5-4; 10 bases match TRBD1. This receptor was identified in a young man in good health. Sample: naive CD4+ T cells sorted from blood. Subset denoted: CD45RA+ positively selected. Here the CDR3 reads CATGTGEGRWANVLTF. The CDR3 DNA is TGTGCCACCGGGACAGGGGAGGGGAGGTGGGCCAACGTCCTGACTTTC.